These T cell receptor beta chains were read from a single sample in a study of T cell repertoires in cytomegalovirus infection. Their antigens remain unidentified. TCRdb called the reads again in MiXCR, with one record for every CDR3 protein. The table has some 100,000 distinct CDR3 sequences, around 28% seen once. Here the sequenced sample was CD8+ T cells from cultured PBMCs, taken from culture after CMV antigen stimulation. The receptors stem from a human donor in good health (CMV status not recorded). Some clones in this sample may be carry-over from other donors' samples. Each CDR3 is given with its conserved first and last residue. The D gene is left open where the match is weak. Clone size is given for some rows only: seen once, a few or many times, or a class if the clone is expanded.

J gene: TRBJ1-1
V gene: TRBV6-6
D gene: -
clone size: many
CDR3 protein: CASSYSGGFEAFF
CDR3 DNA: TGTGCCAGCAGTTACTCTGGGGGATTTGAAGCTTTCTTT

J gene: TRBJ1-2
V gene: TRBV14
D gene: -
clone size: -
CDR3 protein: CASSHLRAGPFYGYTF
CDR3 DNA: TGTGCCAGCAGCCACCTTCGGGCGGGGCCTTTTTATGGCTACACCTTC

J gene: TRBJ1-1
V gene: TRBV7-9
D gene: -
clone size: -
CDR3 protein: CASGAQGLATEAFF
CDR3 DNA: TGTGCCAGCGGGGCCCAAGGGTTGGCGACTGAAGCTTTCTTT

J gene: TRBJ2-7
V gene: TRBV7-8
D gene: TRBD2
clone size: few
CDR3 protein: CASSLGLAGMGEQYF
CDR3 DNA: TGTGCCAGCAGCTTAGGGCTAGCGGGGATGGGGGAGCAGTACTTC

J gene: TRBJ2-7
V gene: TRBV6-8
D gene: -
clone size: many
CDR3 protein: CASGLGLDEQYF
CDR3 DNA: TGTGCCAGCGGATTGGGACTTGACGAGCAGTACTTC

J gene: TRBJ2-7
V gene: TRBV6-5
D gene: TRBD1
clone size: -
CDR3 protein: CASSVQGAPYEQYF
CDR3 DNA: TGTGCCAGCAGTGTACAGGGGGCTCCCTACGAGCAGTACTTC

J gene: TRBJ2-5
V gene: TRBV28
D gene: -
clone size: -
CDR3 protein: CASSPLTGGAETQYF
CDR3 DNA: TGTGCCAGCAGCCCTCTGACGGGGGGCGCCGAGACCCAGTACTTC

J gene: TRBJ1-6
V gene: TRBV28
D gene: -
clone size: -
CDR3 protein: CASSLVGSDYNSPLHF
CDR3 DNA: TGTGCCAGCAGTTTAGTAGGTAGCGACTATAATTCACCCCTCCACTTT

J gene: TRBJ1-3
V gene: TRBV20-1
D gene: -
clone size: -
CDR3 protein: CSASLGGNTIYF
CDR3 DNA: TGCAGTGCTAGCTTGGGGGGAAACACCATATATTTT

J gene: TRBJ2-7
V gene: TRBV30
D gene: TRBD2
clone size: -
CDR3 protein: CAWSVLGGEQYF
CDR3 DNA: TGTGCCTGGAGTGTACTCGGGGGGGAGCAGTACTTC

J gene: TRBJ2-6
V gene: TRBV4-1
D gene: -
clone size: -
CDR3 protein: CASSQPARVGANVLTF
CDR3 DNA: TGCGCCAGCAGCCAACCCGCCCGCGTTGGGGCCAACGTCCTGACTTTC

J gene: TRBJ1-1
V gene: TRBV19
D gene: -
clone size: many
CDR3 protein: CASRSSGATEAFF
CDR3 DNA: TGTGCCAGTAGATCTTCAGGTGCCACTGAAGCTTTCTTT

J gene: TRBJ2-4
V gene: TRBV2
D gene: -
clone size: -
CDR3 protein: CASRRTVRDKNIQYF
CDR3 DNA: TGTGCCAGCAGGAGGACGGTCCGAGACAAAAACATTCAGTACTTC

J gene: TRBJ2-3
V gene: TRBV5-6
D gene: TRBD2
clone size: many
CDR3 protein: CASSLWTSGADTQYF
CDR3 DNA: TGTGCCAGCAGCTTGTGGACTAGCGGGGCAGATACGCAGTATTTT